These T cell receptor beta chains were read from a single sample in a study of shared clonotypes between healthy human individuals. Some clones are missing from TCRdb's copy, which holds only in-frame ones; the method was immunoSEQ multiplex PCR. The sample carries about 2.4 million clones, approximately 92% recorded once. Sequencing was performed on naive CD4+ T cells sorted from blood. Receptor source: a man between 18 and 35 years old in good health. CDR3s include the opening cysteine and the closing phenylalanine or tryptophan. A D gene is named only where the DNA matches it firmly. The size of a clone is reported for some rows only, either as once, few or many, or as a class for expanded clones.

cdr3_nt	cdr3_aa	d_call	clone_size	v_call	j_call
TGTGCCAGCGAACCGGGACCAACCTCTGGGGCCAACGTCCTGACTTTC	CASEPGPTSGANVLTF	-	-	TRBV18	TRBJ2-6
TGTGCCAGCAGCAGATCAGAGGGTTATTATGGCTACACCTTC	CASSRSEGYYGYTF	-	-	TRBV21-1	TRBJ1-2
TGTGCCAGCAGCTTAGGGGCGGCAAGGGAGCAGTACTTC	CASSLGAAREQYF	-	-	TRBV7-6	TRBJ2-7
TGTGCCAGTAGTTTTGGTGGGGGAGGGCAGTTCTTC	CASSFGGGGQFF	-	-	TRBV19	TRBJ2-1
TGTGCCAGCAGCTTTAGGATATCGGCCGACAGCGTGTCCTACGAGCAGTACTTC	CASSFRISADSVSYEQYF	-	-	TRBV5-4	TRBJ2-7
TGCGCCAGCAGCTTGGCACACGCGAACACCGGGGAGCTGTTTTTT	CASSLAHANTGELFF	-	-	TRBV5-1	TRBJ2-2
TGTGCCACTAAGGAGCCGGGACGGAATAATGAAAAACTGTTTTTT	CATKEPGRNNEKLFF	-	-	TRBV6-1	TRBJ1-4
TGTGCCTGGAGGAAAAAAGGGGCGAACACCGGGGAGCTGTTTTTT	CAWRKKGANTGELFF	-	-	TRBV30	TRBJ2-2
TGCGCCAGCAGCCTGGACCTGAACACTGAAGCTTTCTTT	CASSLDLNTEAFF	-	-	TRBV4-1	TRBJ1-1
TGTGCCAGCAGGCGGGAGTCCCGACACAATGAGCAGTTCTTC	CASRRESRHNEQFF	TRBD2	-	TRBV25-1	TRBJ2-1
TGTGCCAGTAGTAAGGGGGGACTAGCCAAAAACATTCAGTACTTC	CASSKGGLAKNIQYF	-	once	TRBV19	TRBJ2-4
TGTGCCAGCAGAATGGGGAACACTGAAGCTTTCTTT	CASRMGNTEAFF	-	-	TRBV6-5	TRBJ1-1
TGTGCCAGTAGTATTTCCCGACTAGCGGGAGACACCGGGGAGCTGTTTTTT	CASSISRLAGDTGELFF	TRBD2	-	TRBV19	TRBJ2-2
TGTGCCAGCAGTGACGACAGCCCGAGCTCCTATAATTCACCCCTCCACTTT	CASSDDSPSSYNSPLHF	-	-	TRBV5-4	TRBJ1-6
TGTGCCAGCAGCTCGAACAGGAACACTGAAGCTTTCTTT	CASSSNRNTEAFF	-	-	TRBV5-4	TRBJ1-1
TGTGCCAGCAGCTTTCCCCCCGGAACCGAGACACATCGCCACTATGGCTACACCTTC	CASSFPPGTETHRHYGYTF	-	-	TRBV5-4	TRBJ1-2
TGTGCCAGCAGTGCCCGGACTAGCGGGGGATACAATGAGCAGTTCTTC	CASSARTSGGYNEQFF	TRBD2	-	TRBV6-1	TRBJ2-1
TGCGCCAGCAGCGTGGGAAACCAGGGGGCACCCACAGATACGCAGTATTTT	CASSVGNQGAPTDTQYF	TRBD1	-	TRBV5-1	TRBJ2-3
TGTGCCAGCAGCTTAACGGGAAAGGGAGAGACCCAGTACTTC	CASSLTGKGETQYF	-	-	TRBV7-3	TRBJ2-5
TGCGCCAGCAGCTTGGACAGGGCAGGTACCGGGGAGCTGTTTTTT	CASSLDRAGTGELFF	-	-	TRBV5-1	TRBJ2-2
TGTGCCAGCAGCTCACAGGAGAACACTGAAGCTTTCTTT	CASSSQENTEAFF	-	few	TRBV11-3	TRBJ1-1
TGTGCCATCAGACGAGGAGCCTCCACAGATACGCAGTATTTT	CAIRRGASTDTQYF	-	once	TRBV10-3	TRBJ2-3
TGTGCCAGTACCGAGGGAGGCGTTTTGTATGGCTACACCTTC	CASTEGGVLYGYTF	-	once	TRBV19	TRBJ1-2
TGTGCCAGCAGCCAAGATGGGCAGGGGGCGCGGGAGCAGTACTTC	CASSQDGQGAREQYF	TRBD1	-	TRBV4-2	TRBJ2-7
TGTGCCAGTAGTCTACGACAAGATCGCCCTGAAGCTTTCTTT	CASSLRQDRPEAFF	-	-	TRBV19	TRBJ1-1
TGTGCCAGTAGTCCTCGGGAGGGCCGCTACACCTTC	CASSPREGRYTF	-	few	TRBV19	TRBJ1-2
TGTGCCAGTCGGACTAGCGGGGGGCCCATGTACGAGCAGTACTTC	CASRTSGGPMYEQYF	TRBD2	-	TRBV19	TRBJ2-7
TGTGCCAGCAGCTTCCAGGGCGAGCAGTACTTC	CASSFQGEQYF	-	-	TRBV11-2	TRBJ2-7